Listed here are 15 T cell receptor beta chains from one sample, sequenced in a study of regulatory T cells in long-lasting Graves disease. Regarding time point: newly diagnosed GD, antithyroid drugs for less than 3 months. RNA extracted from PBMCs served as the sequencing template. Assembly of TCR beta libraries relied on iRepertoire HTBI primers together with Arm-PCR of CDR3 regions. TCRdb used MiXCR to reprocess the multiplex PCR reads, holding one entry per CDR3 protein. The table shows about 500,000 distinct CDR3 sequences, with around 12% occurring only once. This sample also appeared in a second study, on T cells in Graves' hyperthyroidism and ophthalmopathy.

The sequencing used peripheral blood mononuclear cells (PBMCs), collected at new diagnosis, from a patient treated with antithyroid drugs. These receptors were taken from a woman aged 25 to 39 with Graves disease.

The V gene is TRBV10-3, the J gene TRBJ1-5; D gene uncertain. Germline V lookup: CDR1 ENHRY, CDR2 SYGVKD. Trimming cost V 3 bases and J 0 bases, with 12 bases left between them. CDR3 size: 16 residues. CDR3 bases: TGTGCCATCAGTGATCGGGCAGGTGGTAGCAATCAGCCCCAGCATTTT. It encodes CAISDRAGGSNQPQHF.

The sample holds many counts of this clonotype. This sequence joins TRBV18 and TRBJ1-5; D gene uncertain. From germline, CDR1 is KGHSH and CDR2 LQKENI. The V end lost 8 bases, the J end lost 6 bases, and 14 bases lay between the germline ends. This CDR3 is 13 amino acids long. The CDR3 loop reads CASSPDRGQPQHF. CDR3 bases: TGTGCCAGCAGCCCCGATAGAGGTCAGCCCCAGCATTTT.

The chain carries TRBV28 and TRBJ1-3, with a weak D call TRBD1 (6 bases). Germline lookup yields CDR1 MDHEN and CDR2 SYDVKM. The V and J ends lost 4 bases and 4 bases respectively, with 17 bases between them. The CDR3 length is 16 residues. CDR3: CASSSRGLGAGNTIYF. The CDR3 DNA follows: TGTGCCAGCAGTTCCCGGGGGCTAGGGGCCGGAAACACCATATATTTT.

A few counts support this clonotype. The V call is TRBV19, the J call TRBJ2-3, with unresolved D. The CDR3 has 15 amino acids. From germline, CDR1 is LNHDA and CDR2 SQIVND (reference sequence). Trimming stripped 4 bases from V and 0 bases from J, with 11 bases between. The CDR3 reads CASSNPRLSTDTQYF. CDR3 DNA sequence: TGTGCCAGTAGTAACCCCCGACTTAGCACAGATACGCAGTATTTT.

This clonotype has a count of ten or more. The chain is built from TRBV28 and TRBJ1-1, with unresolved D. The germline V gene has CDR1 MDHEN and CDR2 SYDVKM. V lost 10 bases, J lost 1 base, and 10 bases lay in between. CDR3 length: 12 amino acids. The CDR3 loop reads CAIRLPNTEAFF. The CDR3, as DNA: TGTGCCATCCGACTGCCGAACACTGAAGCTTTCTTT.

This clonotype has at least ten counts. The genes are TRBV6-1 and TRBJ2-3; 7 positions match TRBD1. The CDR3 loop spans 13 amino acids. Losses at the gene ends were 4 bases for V and 4 bases for J; bases not matched to a gene: 2. Germline-derived CDR1 and CDR2 are MNHNS and SASEGT. CDR3 bases: TGTGCCAGCAGTGGACAGGGCCCAGATACGCAGTATTTT. Translating gives CASSGQGPDTQYF.

This clonotype was seen ten or more times. The rearrangement links TRBV20-1 to TRBJ1-5; tentatively, D is TRBD1 (5 bases). Germline V CDR1 and CDR2: DFQATT, SNEGSKA (reference sequence). The length of the CDR3 is 15 residues. V gave up 1 base and J gave up 3 bases, with 13 bases separating them. This CDR3 reads CSARGGPPLNQPQHF. The CDR3 bases are TGCAGTGCTAGAGGGGGACCGCCACTCAATCAGCCCCAGCATTTT.

This clonotype was detected ten times or more. This chain links TRBV2 with TRBJ2-7; D is undetermined. Trimming stripped 7 bases from V and 0 bases from J, with 4 bases between. CDR3 length: 11 residues. Germline lookup yields CDR1 SNHLY and CDR2 FYNNEI. As DNA, the CDR3 is TGTGCCAGCACTTTCTCCTACGAGCAGTACTTC. Translation: CASTFSYEQYF.

This clonotype was found a few times. The V and J genes are TRBV4-1 and TRBJ1-6, with D perhaps matching TRBD1 (5 bases). CDR3 length: 17 amino acids. V was shortened by 1 base and J by 7 bases, with 17 bases between the two germline ends. Germline-derived CDR1 and CDR2 are MGHRA and YSYEKL. DNA for the CDR3: TGCGCCAGCAGCCAAGTCAAAGGGGAGTTCAGGAATTCACCCCTCCACTTT. This codes for CASSQVKGEFRNSPLHF.

Only a few counts were recorded for this clonotype. J is TRBJ2-7 and V is TRBV3-1, with TRBD2 identical over 7 bases. V lost 2 bases to trimming and J lost 2 bases; unmatched junction nucleotides: 6. CDR3 length: 15 residues. Germline loops: CDR1 LGHDT, CDR2 YNNKEL (reference sequence). As DNA, the CDR3 is TGTGCCAGCAGCCAATTAACCGGGACTACCTACGAGCAGTACTTC. Encoded protein: CASSQLTGTTYEQYF.

This clonotype was seen many times. J is TRBJ1-2 and V is TRBV28, with a possible D match to TRBD1 (6 bases). V lost 9 bases to trimming and J lost 7 bases, with 9 bases between them. Germline V gives CDR1 MDHEN, CDR2 SYDVKM. There are 10 residues in the CDR3. The CDR3 nucleotides read TGTGCCAGTGGGGGGCCTGGCTACACCTTC. Its protein is CASGGPGYTF.

This clonotype was recorded at least ten times. The chain combines TRBV30 with TRBJ2-7; 12 bases are a match to TRBD2. Looked up from germline, CDR1 is GTSNPN and CDR2 is SVGIG (reference sequence). V lost 5 bases, J lost 2 bases, and 1 base stayed unmatched. This CDR3 is built from 13 residues. The CDR3 sequence is CAWRTSGTYEQYF. The DNA for the CDR3 is TGTGCCTGGCGGACTAGCGGGACCTACGAGCAGTACTTC.

This clonotype was observed a handful of times. The genes are TRBV11-2 and TRBJ1-2; D might be TRBD1 (6 bases). CDR1 and CDR2 from the germline V gene are SGHAT and FQNNGV. Deletions cut 5 bases from V and 2 bases from J, with 12 bases between. The CDR3 contains 14 residues. The CDR3 sequence: CASSQGTPNYGYTF. Written as DNA, the CDR3 is TGTGCCAGCAGCCAAGGGACACCAAACTATGGCTACACCTTC.

This clonotype was counted many times. Here the CDR3 reads CASATGYNEQFF. CDR3 nucleotide sequence: TGTGCCAGTGCGACAGGATACAATGAGCAGTTCTTC. V gene TRBV9 combines with J gene TRBJ2-1; D is perhaps TRBD1 (6 bases). Per germline, CDR1 SGDLS and CDR2 YYNGEE. The CDR3 loop spans 12 amino acids. The V end lost 8 bases, the J end lost 4 bases, and 10 bases lay between the germline ends.

This clonotype was observed many times. This chain links TRBV6-5 with TRBJ1-3; no reliable D call. Per germline, CDR1 MNHEY and CDR2 SVGAGI. Trimming took 2 bases from V and 2 from J, leaving 13 bases between them. The CDR3 totals 16 residues. CDR3 protein: CASSYGGNAAGNTIYF. In DNA form, the CDR3 reads TGTGCCAGCAGTTACGGCGGGAACGCCGCTGGAAACACCATATATTTT.